This passage covers 32 T cell receptor beta chains from one sample sequenced in a study of CD8 T cells in Susac syndrome. The RNA, roughly 0.5 to 1 ug, was put through reverse transcription using random hexamers. MiXCR was run by TCRdb on the immunoSEQ multiplex PCR reads, yielding one entry per CDR3 protein. This table has about 80,000 distinct CDR3 sequences, around nine tenths appearing once. Sequencing was done on a sample of CD8+ T cells from PBMCs. The source of these receptors is a human donor with multiple sclerosis.

In regard to this clonotype: Given a much more abundant clone one base away, this may be a read error. This chain links TRBV29-1 with TRBJ2-1, with 8 bases that match TRBD2. This CDR3 is built from 15 residues. The V gene's germline CDR1 is SQVTM and CDR2 ANQGSEA. The CDR3 region is CSVGGTSRSYTEQFF. Written as DNA, the CDR3 is TGCAGCGTGGGCGGGACTAGTCGTTCCTACACTGAGCAGTTCTTC.

This chain links TRBV14 with TRBJ2-5, with D possibly TRBD2 on 5 matching bases. CDR3 length equals 16 residues. The V gene lost 4 bases and the J gene lost 5 bases, with 20 bases spanning the gap. Looked up from germline, CDR1 is SGHDN and CDR2 is FVKESK. The CDR3 bases are TGTGCCAGCAGCCGGGATGGACTGCCGTTCCGGGAGACCCAGTACTTC. It encodes CASSRDGLPFRETQYF.

The genes are TRBV2 and TRBJ1-5; 7 nucleotides agree with TRBD1. CDR1 and CDR2 from the germline V gene are SNHLY and FYNNEI. The CDR3 totals 15 residues. The ends lost 1 base at V and 5 bases at J; junction bases unmatched: 5. CDR3 sequence reads: CASSEGDRYYQPQHF. For the CDR3, the DNA is TGTGCCAGCAGTGAAGGGGACAGATACTATCAGCCCCAGCATTTT.

CDR3 in amino acids: CASSVGGRTTGEQYF. The CDR3 DNA reads as TGTGCCAGCAGCGTAGGGGGGAGAACCACGGGAGAGCAGTACTTC. This sequence joins TRBV9 and TRBJ2-7; either TRBD1 or TRBD2 may fit D (5 bases each). The V end lost 0 bases, the J end lost 7 bases, and 17 bases lay between the germline ends. The germline V gene encodes CDR1 SGDLS and CDR2 YYNGEE. This CDR3 is built from 15 residues.

This chain joins TRBV5-1 and TRBJ2-7, with 12 bases matching TRBD2. The CDR3 has 19 residues. Trimming cost V 1 base and J 7 bases; bases outside gene matches: 18. Germline V lookup: CDR1 SGHRS, CDR2 YFSETQ. The CDR3 protein is CASSLPTSWTSGILGEQYF. The CDR3 DNA reads TGCGCCAGCAGCTTGCCTACTTCCTGGACTAGCGGGATCCTGGGGGAGCAGTACTTC.

This chain links TRBV28 with TRBJ2-7; D perhaps matches TRBD2 (5 bases). This CDR3 spans 15 amino acids. The germline V gene encodes CDR1 MDHEN and CDR2 SYDVKM. V lost 2 bases to trimming and J lost 0 bases, with 11 bases between them. Here the CDR3 DNA reads TGTGCCAGCAGTTTAGGCGGGCAGAGCTCCTACGAGCAGTACTTC. Protein: CASSLGGQSSYEQYF. Combining the CDR3 with reference TRBV28 and TRBJ2-7 gives the whole variable domain DVKVTQSSRYLVKRTGEKVFLECVQDMDHENMFWYRQDPGLGLRLIYFSYDVKMKEKGDIPEGYSVSREKKERFSLILESASTNQTSMYLCASSLGGQSSYEQYFGPGTRLTVT.

The J gene is TRBJ1-2, the V gene TRBV29-1, with D unresolved. Per germline, CDR1 SQVTM and CDR2 ANQGSEA. V was clipped by 3 bases and J by 7 bases, with 9 bases between them. There are 11 residues in the CDR3. This chain's CDR3 is CSVEVYAGYTF. In DNA, the CDR3 is TGCAGCGTTGAGGTGTATGCTGGCTACACCTTC.

J is TRBJ2-3 and V is TRBV2, with TRBD2 matching over 13 bases. J lost 3 bases, V lost 4 bases, and 4 bases had no gene match. Germline assignment: CDR1 SNHLY and CDR2 FYNNEI. The CDR3 consists of 16 residues. In DNA, the CDR3 is TGTGCCAGCAGTGGGGAACTAGCGGGAGGGACAGATACGCAGTATTTT. This encodes CASSGELAGGTDTQYF.

This rearrangement joins TRBV9 to TRBJ2-7; D unresolved. Germline V gene sequence: CDR1 SGDLS, CDR2 YYNGEE. CDR3 length: 14 amino acids. V shed 4 bases and J shed 5 bases, with 16 bases lying between them. The CDR3 nucleotides are TGTGCCAGCAGCCCCATCGACCCAGCCCACGAGCAGTACTTC. Translated, it gives CASSPIDPAHEQYF.

The chain links TRBV13 to TRBJ1-4; D unclear. Germline V gene sequence: CDR1 PRHDT, CDR2 FYEKMQ (reference sequence). The CDR3 is 14 residues long. V dropped 2 bases and J dropped 4 bases, with 8 bases sitting between them. This chain's CDR3 is CASSLQQINEKLFF. The CDR3 DNA follows: TGTGCCAGCAGCTTACAACAGATTAATGAAAAACTGTTTTTT.

The V gene is TRBV7-3, the J gene TRBJ2-7, with a possible D match to TRBD2 (5 bases). V was pared by 0 bases and J by 6 bases, with 9 bases between. This CDR3 has 13 amino acids. CDR1 and CDR2 (germline): SGHTA, FQGTGA. The CDR3 DNA follows: TGTGCCAGCAGCTTAACGGAGGCCAGCGAGCAGTACTTC. This encodes CASSLTEASEQYF.

This clonotype was counted once. The chain couples TRBV29-1 to TRBJ2-7; D might be TRBD2 (5 bases). V lost 1 base, J lost 4 bases, and 17 bases lay in between. In germline, CDR1 is SQVTM, CDR2 ANQGSEA. CDR3 length: 15 amino acids. CDR3 loop: CSVEARAPSGYEQYF. The DNA for the CDR3 is TGCAGCGTTGAAGCTCGGGCCCCCTCGGGATACGAGCAGTACTTC.

The rearrangement joins TRBV19 to TRBJ1-1; a possible D gene is TRBD1 (6 bases). Germline CDR1 reads LNHDA; CDR2 reads SQIVND (reference sequence). The CDR3 extends over 16 amino acids. Between the trimmed V and J ends, which lost 3 bases and 4 bases, there was a span of 18 bases. As DNA, the CDR3 is TGTGCCAGTAGTATCTTCGAGACGGACAGTGGCACTGAAGCTTTCTTT. Its protein product is CASSIFETDSGTEAFF.

V is TRBV3-1 and J is TRBJ2-1; D gene uncertain. This CDR3 has 12 residues. V was shortened by 0 bases and J by 6 bases, with 3 bases between the two germline ends. The germline CDR1 and CDR2 sequences are LGHDT and YNNKEL (reference sequence). The CDR3 nucleotides read TGTGCCAGCAGCCAAGATCTCAATGAGCAGTTCTTC. It translates to CASSQDLNEQFF.

V and J are TRBV27 and TRBJ2-7, with 9 bases identical to TRBD1. CDR1 and CDR2 from the germline V gene are MNHEY and SMNVEV (reference sequence). The trim removed 5 bases at V and 5 bases at J, leaving 7 bases unmatched. This CDR3 contains 14 residues. The CDR3 DNA reads TGTGCCAGCAGTCTAGCCGGGACAGGGAACGAGCAGTACTTC. This encodes CASSLAGTGNEQYF.

This chain joins TRBV4-3 and TRBJ2-3; no clear D. Looked up from germline, CDR1 is LGHNA and CDR2 is YSLEER. This CDR3 spans 14 amino acids. V was pared by 1 base and J by 0 bases, with 5 bases between. The CDR3 nucleotides read TGCGCCAGCAGCCAAGGGTACAGCACAGATACGCAGTATTTT. Translating gives CASSQGYSTDTQYF.

The chain joins TRBV6-6 to TRBJ2-1, with 11 bases lining up with TRBD1. The ends lost 1 base at V and 7 bases at J; junction bases unmatched: 3. This CDR3 has 15 residues. Germline CDR1 MNHNY, CDR2 SVGAGI (reference sequence). The CDR3 bases are TGTGCCAGCAGTTACTTCGGGACAGGGGGTAATGAGCAGTTCTTC. This translates into CASSYFGTGGNEQFF.

V gene TRBV19 combines with J gene TRBJ2-1; D is unclear. The germline gives CDR1 LNHDA, CDR2 SQIVND (reference sequence). With 4 bases removed from V and 4 bases from J, the gap between germline ends came to 17 bases. This CDR3 contains 16 residues. The CDR3 DNA sequence: TGTGCCAGTAGTAAGTTTGGGCTAAGCACTTACAATGAGCAGTTCTTC. It is translated as CASSKFGLSTYNEQFF.

The genes are TRBV20-1 and TRBJ2-3; TRBD2 agrees at 7 bases. Unmatched junction bases numbered 18, after V lost 6 bases and J lost 3 bases. The CDR3 contains 17 residues. Germline V lookup: CDR1 DFQATT, CDR2 SNEGSKA (reference sequence). For the CDR3, the DNA is TGCAGTGCAACAGAGCGGGGCCCCGGGATCTTTACAGATACGCAGTATTTT. This codes for CSATERGPGIFTDTQYF.

Only a few counts were recorded for this clonotype. The J gene is TRBJ2-2, the V gene TRBV4-1, with TRBD2 matching over 12 bases. CDR1 is MGHRA, CDR2 YSYEKL, per germline. J was trimmed by 3 bases and V by 1 base; bases with no gene match: 3. The CDR3 covers 17 residues. DNA for the CDR3: TGCGCCAGCAGCCAAGTCGGGACTAGCGGGTACACCGGGGAGCTGTTTTTT. Translation: CASSQVGTSGYTGELFF.

This clonotype came up once. The gene calls are TRBV9 and TRBJ2-1; TRBD2 aligns across 9 bases. The CDR3 sequence is 15 residues long. Per germline, CDR1 SGDLS and CDR2 YYNGEE. Trimming cost V 4 bases and J 9 bases; bases outside gene matches: 11. The CDR3 sequence: CASSWGAGGPGEQFF. CDR3 nucleotide sequence: TGTGCCAGCAGCTGGGGCGCGGGGGGGCCGGGTGAGCAGTTCTTC. Using reference TRBV9 and TRBJ2-1 for the parts outside the CDR3, the full variable domain is DSGVTQTPKHLITATGQRVTLRCSPRSGDLSVYWYQQSLDQGLQFLIQYYNGEERAKGNILERFSAQQFPDLHSELNLSSLELGDSALYFCASSWGAGGPGEQFFGPGTRLTVL.

This clonotype has just one count. The rearrangement uses TRBV11-2 and TRBJ2-1; 10 nucleotides line up with TRBD2. Germline V gene lookup returns CDR1 SGHAT and CDR2 FQNNGV. Germline trimming cut 3 bases from V and 2 bases from J; bases unmatched to any gene: 4. The CDR3 length is 16 residues. CDR3 DNA: TGTGCCAGCAGCTTGGGAAGCGGGGGGGCCTACAATGAGCAGTTCTTC. Amino acids: CASSLGSGGAYNEQFF.

The chain carries TRBV6-2 or TRBV6-3 and TRBJ2-7; 14 bases match TRBD2. This CDR3 contains 16 residues. With 5 bases clipped from V and 1 base from J, the junction kept 4 bases outside the gene matches. Looked up from germline, CDR1 is MNHEY and CDR2 is SVGEGT. The CDR3 DNA reads TGTGCCAGCAGTCGGACTAGCGGGAGGAGATCCTACGAGCAGTACTTC. It encodes CASSRTSGRRSYEQYF.

The chain uses TRBV4-1 and TRBJ1-1; D is unclear. Trimming shortened V by 0 bases and J by 4 bases, and 12 bases separated the two germline ends. CDR1 MGHRA and CDR2 YSYEKL come from the germline V gene. The CDR3 contains 15 residues. The CDR3 reads CASSQDSSRVTEAFF. The CDR3 DNA is TGCGCCAGCAGCCAAGATTCCTCTAGGGTCACTGAAGCTTTCTTT.

The chain couples TRBV19 to TRBJ2-5; unclear D gene. This CDR3 has 13 amino acids. The germline V gene encodes CDR1 LNHDA and CDR2 SQIVND (reference sequence). The V gene lost 3 bases and the J gene lost 1 base, with 6 bases spanning the gap. CDR3 coding DNA: TGTGCCAGTAGTATGGCAACCCAAGAGACCCAGTACTTC. Translation: CASSMATQETQYF.

The V gene is TRBV5-4, the J gene TRBJ2-7; a weak D match, TRBD2 (5 bases). The CDR3 spans 18 residues. V lost 0 bases and J 0 bases, leaving 19 bases between the germline ends. Looked up from germline, CDR1 is SGHNT and CDR2 is YYREEE (reference sequence). In DNA form, the CDR3 reads TGTGCCAGCAGCTTGGGAGCCCCCCGGACTTCATCCTCCTACGAGCAGTACTTC. It encodes CASSLGAPRTSSSYEQYF.

The CDR3 loop reads CASTDTSASNTGELFF. DNA of the CDR3: TGTGCCAGCACAGATACTAGCGCCTCGAACACCGGGGAGCTGTTTTTT. The V call is TRBV27, the J call TRBJ2-2; TRBD2 aligns across 7 bases. Unmatched junction bases numbered 8, after V lost 7 bases and J lost 0 bases. This CDR3 has 16 amino acids. CDR1 and CDR2 from the germline V gene are MNHEY and SMNVEV (reference sequence).

The CDR3 loop reads CASSSFDRLDNEQFF. CDR3 DNA sequence: TGTGCCAGCAGTTCCTTCGACAGGTTGGATAATGAGCAGTTCTTC. The chain has TRBV6-6 and TRBJ2-1; a possible D gene is TRBD1 (6 bases). The V and J ends lost 4 bases and 7 bases respectively, with 17 bases between them. The CDR3 is 15 residues long. Germline CDR1 reads MNHNY; CDR2 reads SVGAGI (reference sequence).

This chain joins TRBV7-9 and TRBJ2-7; possible D gene TRBD1, 6 bases. The CDR3 consists of 14 residues. Germline V gene lookup returns CDR1 SEHNR and CDR2 FQNEAQ (reference sequence). V lost 6 bases and J 4 bases, leaving 16 bases between the germline ends. CDR3 nucleotide sequence: TGTGCCAGCAGTTCGGACAGAGAGTTTTACGAGCAGTACTTC. Residues: CASSSDREFYEQYF.

This rearrangement joins TRBV19 to TRBJ2-3; a weak D match, TRBD1 (6 bases). The ends were cut back, 3 bases at V and 5 bases at J, with 9 bases in the middle. CDR3 length: 13 amino acids. CDR1 is LNHDA, CDR2 SQIVND, per germline (reference sequence). CDR3 DNA: TGTGCCAGTAGTATCTTAGGGGGAGATACGCAGTATTTT. Translation gives CASSILGGDTQYF.

The genes are TRBV10-3 and TRBJ2-5; 8 positions agree with TRBD2. The CDR3 loop spans 15 amino acids. The V and J ends lost 6 bases and 5 bases, in that order; junction bases with no gene match: 11. The germline V gene has CDR1 ENHRY and CDR2 SYGVKD. Here the CDR3 DNA reads TGTGCCATCAGAATAGGGCGGGAGGCCTGGGAGACCCAGTACTTC. Residues: CAIRIGREAWETQYF.

CDR3 nucleotide sequence: TGTGCCAGCAGTTATAGGGGGGGCGAGTACGAGCAGTACTTC. As protein: CASSYRGGEYEQYF. This chain joins TRBV11-2 and TRBJ2-7; TRBD2 might be the D (7 bases). Germline assignment: CDR1 SGHAT and CDR2 FQNNGV. Trimming left V 6 bases short and J 4 bases short, with 16 bases between. This CDR3 region has 14 residues.